This T cell receptor beta chain was identified during a study of beta chain features in type 1 diabetes. Study overall: What patients shared with healthy donors was a similar profile of age, gender and cell yields. Across the samples, over 85 million sorted cells were examined in total. The study's findings and limits: A potential influence of HLA type upon TCRB rearrangement remained unresolved herein.

This clone came up a few times. Its antigen is unknown. A sort by CD45RO/CCR7/CD25/CD127/CD95/CD27 yielded CD4+ naive, central memory, regulatory and stem cell-like memory cells. The whole isolated RNA underwent reverse transcription, so sequencing captured expressed TCRB transcripts. The method was immunoSEQ multiplex PCR; TCRdb's version includes in-frame clones alone and lacks a portion of them. The sample consists of 350,000 to 450,000 clones, roughly 16% of them appearing once. Germline assignment: CDR1 LNHDA and CDR2 SQIVND (reference sequence). V shed 4 bases, J shed 3 bases, and the junction held 6 bases outside the gene matches. The CDR3 contains 16 residues.

This TCR came from a woman aged 18-30 years in good health. V is TRBV19 and J is TRBJ2-7, with TRBD2 matching 13 bases. Specimen: naive CD4+ T cells from blood. The CDR3 here is CASSRTSGSHYYEQYF. The CDR3 DNA follows: TGTGCCAGTAGTAGGACTAGCGGGAGCCACTACTACGAGCAGTACTTC.